The 2 T cell receptor beta chains listed next were all sequenced from one sample in a study of control samples from healthy donors and cancer patients. Method: immunoSEQ multiplex PCR; TCRdb's copy keeps in-frame clones and lacks some. This table has 120,000 or so clones, roughly 91% appearing once. Sequencing used PBMCs. The origin of the receptors is a man aged 50 to 59 with head and neck cancer.

The chain has TRBV7-2 and TRBJ2-7; D possibly corresponds to TRBD1 (6 bases). The germline V and J ends were trimmed by 4 bases and 0 bases, with 10 bases remaining between them. The CDR3 totals 14 residues. The germline V gene encodes CDR1 SGHTA and CDR2 FQGNSA. For the CDR3, the DNA is TGTGCCAGCAGCTCAGGGACATCCTCCTACGAGCAGTACTTC. Residues: CASSSGTSSYEQYF.

The CDR3 coding sequence is TGTGCCAGCAGCTGGCCCGGGACAGGGGGGATCTACGAGCAGTACTTC. It is translated as CASSWPGTGGIYEQYF. The genes are TRBV5-4 and TRBJ2-7; 11 positions match TRBD1. Germline CDR1 SGHNT, CDR2 YYREEE (reference sequence). The CDR3 contains 16 residues. The V and J ends lost 3 bases and 3 bases, in that order; junction bases with no gene match: 8.